The TCR beta chain under discussion was sequenced for a study of cytomegalovirus exposure and HLA in healthy donors. Regarding donors, all were healthy bone marrow donors. PCR employed 60 Vbeta and 13 Jbeta primers. Original handling: Approximately 12 million of around 85 million unique TCR beta chains were shared, per a later count. Here immunoSEQ multiplex PCR was the method, and the copy in TCRdb shows in-frame clones only, minus some. V and J calls and clone size are copied from that table; D and trimming were computed from the DNA. The table shows more than 95,000 clones, with approximately 78% occurring only once. The germline V gene encodes CDR1 SEHNR and CDR2 FQNEAQ (reference sequence). This CDR3 has 13 residues. V dropped 5 bases and J dropped 3 bases, with 10 bases sitting between them.

The chain links TRBV7-9 to TRBJ1-1, with D unresolved. Sequencing was done on a sample of PBMCs. The source is a woman in her twenties or thirties in good health and CMV-seronegative. The CDR3 nucleotides read TGTGCCAGCAGCCTGGAGCTCTACACTGAAGCTTTCTTT. Its protein product is CASSLELYTEAFF.